This TCR beta chain originates from a study of blood T cell repertoires in COVID-19. As for the study in general: The United States, Italy and Spain supplied acute and convalescent COVID-19 samples. In each case, the material was cDNA or gDNA derived from T cells, B-cell-depleted T cells, or PBMCs.

Method: immunoSEQ multiplex PCR; TCRdb's copy keeps in-frame clones and lacks some. Of 150,000 or so clones listed, about 86% are singletons. The sequence was collected from a woman older than 75 with acute or convalescent COVID-19. The specimen was peripheral blood.

In DNA form, the CDR3 reads TGCGCCAGCAGGTTCCGCGGCGGGGCTTTCTTT. This sequence encodes CASRFRGGAFF. V is TRBV5-1 and J is TRBJ1-1; no clear D. The length of the CDR3 is 11 residues. Per germline, CDR1 SGHRS and CDR2 YFSETQ. Trimming removed 5 bases at V and 11 bases at J, with 13 bases between. Full variable domain (outside the CDR3, taken from reference TRBV5-1 and TRBJ1-1): KAGVTQTPRYLIKTRGQQVTLSCSPISGHRSVSWYQQTPGQGLQFLFEYFSETQRNKGNFPGRFSGRQFSNSRSEMNVSTLELGDSALYLCASRFRGGAFFGQGTRLTVV.